The rows below give T cell receptor beta chains drawn from one sample of a study of shared clonotypes between healthy human individuals. The protocol was immunoSEQ multiplex PCR, while the TCRdb copy is restricted to in-frame clones and leaves out a portion. This sample has about 2 million clones, with approximately 95% found just once. The sequencing input was naive CD8+ T cells sorted from blood. The receptors derive from a man between 18 and 29 years old in good health. Each CDR3 is given with its conserved first and last residue. D genes are given only for firm matches. Rows give clone size only sometimes, using once, few, many, or a class for an expanded clone.

TRBD2	TRBV7-2	TRBJ2-7	once	CASSLAGDPSYEQYF	TGTGCCAGCAGTTTAGCGGGGGACCCCTCCTACGAGCAGTACTTC
.	TRBV27	TRBJ1-1	.	CASSSQTGINTEAFF	TGTGCCAGCAGTTCCCAGACAGGTATTAACACTGAAGCTTTCTTT
.	TRBV4-2	TRBJ2-7	.	CASSQSRSSYEQYF	TGTGCCAGCAGCCAGAGCAGGAGCTCCTACGAGCAGTACTTC
.	TRBV6-6	TRBJ2-7	.	CASALVGDSYEQYF	TGTGCCAGCGCGTTAGTAGGGGACTCCTACGAGCAGTACTTC
.	TRBV5-1	TRBJ1-6	.	CASSLPAGWDSPLHF	TGCGCCAGCAGCTTGCCCGCAGGGTGGGATTCACCCCTCCACTTT
.	TRBV5-6	TRBJ1-1	.	CASRGLGTEAFF	TGTGCCTCCCGGGGGCTTGGCACTGAAGCTTTCTTT
.	TRBV5-6	TRBJ2-1	once	CASSFRTYNEQFF	TGTGCCAGCAGCTTCAGGACCTACAATGAGCAGTTCTTC
.	TRBV9	TRBJ1-4	.	CASSVGEGTTNEKLFF	TGTGCCAGCAGCGTAGGAGAGGGGACAACTAATGAAAAACTGTTTTTT
TRBD2	TRBV9	TRBJ2-3	.	CASSVGTLAGGTSTDTQYF	TGTGCCAGCAGCGTAGGTACTCTAGCGGGGGGAACTAGCACAGATACGCAGTATTTT
TRBD1	TRBV5-4	TRBJ2-5	once	CASSPRQGQETQYF	TGTGCCAGCAGCCCCAGACAGGGCCAAGAGACCCAGTACTTC
.	TRBV28	TRBJ1-4	.	CASTLGGDPGEKLFF	TGTGCCAGCACCCTAGGTGGGGACCCAGGGGAAAAACTGTTTTTT
TRBD1	TRBV9	TRBJ1-4	.	CASSSDRDEKLFF	TGTGCCAGCAGTTCAGACAGGGATGAAAAACTGTTTTTT
TRBD1	TRBV10-3	TRBJ2-7	.	CAISYTGGTDEQYF	TGTGCCATCAGTTATACAGGGGGAACGGACGAGCAGTACTTC
TRBD2	TRBV5-1	TRBJ2-7	.	CASSLTAGYEQYF	TGCGCCAGCAGCTTGACAGCGGGGTACGAGCAGTACTTC
.	TRBV27	TRBJ2-1	.	CASSLYRGVEQFF	TGTGCCAGCAGTTTATACAGAGGGGTTGAGCAGTTCTTC
TRBD2	TRBV6-1	TRBJ2-3	.	CASLWGGEPDTQYF	TGTGCCAGCCTCTGGGGGGGGGAACCTGATACGCAGTATTTT
.	TRBV7-9	TRBJ1-4	once	CASSVGTVATNEKLFF	TGTGCCAGCAGCGTCGGGACGGTTGCAACTAATGAAAAACTGTTTTTT
.	TRBV19	TRBJ2-2	.	CASRAGDTSGELFF	TGTGCCAGTAGGGCAGGGGACACATCCGGGGAGCTGTTTTTT
TRBD1	TRBV30	TRBJ2-7	once	CAWSATGQTEQYF	TGTGCCTGGAGTGCCACGGGACAGACCGAGCAGTACTTC
.	TRBV7-6	TRBJ2-7	.	CASGSDSTNYEQYF	TGTGCCAGCGGATCGGACTCGACGAACTACGAGCAGTACTTC
TRBD2	TRBV5-1	TRBJ2-7	.	CASSLGLAGELYEQYF	TGCGCCAGCAGCTTGGGACTAGCGGGAGAACTATACGAGCAGTACTTC
TRBD2	TRBV9	TRBJ2-7	.	CASSADPGTSGLPSYEQYF	TGTGCCAGCAGCGCCGACCCCGGGACTAGCGGACTCCCCTCCTACGAGCAGTACTTC
TRBD1	TRBV30	TRBJ1-5	.	CAWSEGASSHQPQHF	TGTGCCTGGAGCGAGGGGGCCTCGAGCCATCAGCCCCAGCATTTT
.	TRBV7-9	TRBJ2-7	.	CASSFGGGVNEQYF	TGTGCCAGCAGCTTCGGAGGAGGGGTTAACGAGCAGTACTTC
.	TRBV4-1	TRBJ1-1	.	CASSQDGGKNTEAFF	TGCGCCAGCAGCCAAGACGGGGGAAAGAACACTGAAGCTTTCTTT
TRBD2	TRBV6-5	TRBJ2-7	.	CASGYSGTPSTEQYF	TGTGCCAGCGGGTATAGCGGGACCCCCTCTACGGAGCAGTACTTC
TRBD2	TRBV4-1	TRBJ2-2	.	CASSLSPGLADTGELFF	TGCGCCAGCAGCCTGTCCCCAGGACTAGCGGACACCGGGGAGCTGTTTTTT
TRBD2	TRBV27	TRBJ2-3	once	CASSPLLTSGTTDTQYF	TGTGCCAGCAGCCCACTCCTGACTAGCGGGACAACAGATACGCAGTATTTT
.	TRBV7-9	TRBJ2-5	.	CASSSLWEETQYF	TGTGCCAGCAGCTCCCTCTGGGAAGAGACCCAGTACTTC
TRBD1	TRBV4-1	TRBJ1-2	.	CASSQETGIAYGYTF	TGCGCCAGCAGCCAAGAGACAGGGATTGCCTATGGCTACACCTTC
.	TRBV10-2	TRBJ2-7	.	CASSESAEQYF	TGCGCCAGCAGTGAGTCGGCCGAGCAGTACTTC
.	TRBV5-6	TRBJ1-6	.	CASSSRGQLLHF	TGTGCCAGCAGCAGCAGAGGCCAGCTCCTCCACTTT
TRBD2	TRBV7-9	TRBJ2-7	.	CASSHPLPSPSGGPYEQYF	TGTGCCAGCAGCCACCCGCTCCCCTCCCCCTCGGGGGGACCCTACGAGCAGTACTTC
.	TRBV7-9	TRBJ2-7	.	CASSLRPDYEQYF	TGTGCCAGCAGCTTACGACCGGACTACGAGCAGTACTTC
TRBD1	TRBV7-9	TRBJ2-5	.	CASSLSDRGLQETQYF	TGTGCCAGCAGCTTATCCGACAGGGGGTTGCAAGAGACCCAGTACTTC
.	TRBV7-9	TRBJ2-2	.	CASSLVPYTGELFF	TGTGCCAGCAGCTTAGTCCCTTACACCGGGGAGCTGTTTTTT
.	TRBV4-1	TRBJ2-3	.	CASSQGGVQSDTQYF	TGCGCCAGCAGCCAAGGGGGTGTTCAATCCGATACGCAGTATTTT
.	TRBV29-1	TRBJ2-2	.	CSGTSGLSGELFF	TGCAGCGGGACTTCAGGGTTGAGCGGGGAGCTGTTTTTT
TRBD2	TRBV2	TRBJ2-7	.	CASSGLAGVRYEQYF	TGTGCCAGCAGTGGGCTAGCGGGAGTCCGGTACGAGCAGTACTTC
TRBD1	TRBV4-1	TRBJ2-7	.	CASSQKDSKGAAYEQYF	TGCGCCAGCAGCCAAAAGGACAGTAAGGGGGCGGCTTACGAGCAGTACTTC
TRBD1	TRBV28	TRBJ2-7	.	CASSRDRGHEQYF	TGTGCCAGCAGTCGTGACAGGGGCCACGAGCAGTACTTC
.	TRBV7-7	TRBJ2-5	.	CASSSPLGASEETQYF	TGTGCTAGCAGCTCCCCTCTTGGGGCTTCCGAAGAGACCCAGTACTTC
.	TRBV5-1	TRBJ2-5	.	CASSAAPPGPQETQYF	TGCGCCAGCAGCGCAGCCCCGCCGGGACCCCAAGAGACCCAGTACTTC
.	TRBV28	TRBJ1-1	.	CASSFRDMNTEAFF	TGTGCCAGCAGTTTCCGGGACATGAACACTGAAGCTTTCTTT
TRBD1	TRBV28	TRBJ2-2	.	CASSLWDRGANTGELFF	TGTGCCAGCAGTTTATGGGACAGGGGGGCGAACACCGGGGAGCTGTTTTTT
.	TRBV27	TRBJ1-1	.	CASTHRGGAGAEAFF	TGTGCCAGCACTCACCGCGGAGGGGCCGGGGCTGAAGCTTTCTTT
TRBD1	TRBV10-3	TRBJ1-1	.	CAISDPGQGDLNTEAFF	TGTGCCATCAGTGATCCCGGACAGGGTGATTTGAACACTGAAGCTTTCTTT
.	TRBV7-2	TRBJ1-1	.	CASSAQPSTVNTEAFF	TGTGCCAGCAGCGCCCAACCGTCCACCGTCAACACTGAAGCTTTCTTT
TRBD2	TRBV27	TRBJ2-1	.	CASSPRTSGIYEQFF	TGTGCCAGCAGTCCGAGGACTAGCGGGATCTATGAGCAGTTCTTC
.	TRBV6-1	TRBJ2-7	.	CASSVSGSYEQYF	TGTGCCAGCAGTGTATCGGGTTCCTACGAGCAGTACTTC
TRBD2	TRBV7-9	TRBJ2-1	.	CASSAYLAGALDEQFF	TGTGCCAGCAGCGCCTACCTAGCGGGAGCGTTGGATGAGCAGTTCTTC
.	TRBV7-2	TRBJ1-5	.	CASSLLPGALEQPQHF	TGTGCCAGCAGCTTGCTACCAGGGGCACTAGAACAGCCCCAGCATTTT
TRBD1	TRBV25-1	TRBJ2-7	.	CASSGQGAYEQYF	TGTGCCAGCAGTGGGCAGGGGGCGTACGAGCAGTACTTC
TRBD1	TRBV4-1	TRBJ2-5	.	CASSQDDPRTGGETQYF	TGCGCCAGCAGCCAAGATGACCCTCGGACAGGGGGCGAGACCCAGTACTTC
.	TRBV6-5	TRBJ2-7	.	CASGGLHSYEQYF	TGTGCCAGCGGGGGACTGCATTCCTACGAGCAGTACTTC
.	TRBV6-5	TRBJ1-1	.	CASSYALLGAEAFF	TGTGCCAGCAGTTACGCATTGCTGGGGGCTGAAGCTTTCTTT
.	TRBV5-8	TRBJ2-1	.	CASSFGNEQFF	TGTGCCAGCAGCTTCGGCAATGAGCAGTTCTTC
.	TRBV6-5	TRBJ1-2	.	CASSYGAGQDFYGYTF	TGTGCCAGCAGTTACGGCGCTGGGCAGGACTTCTATGGCTACACCTTC
TRBD2	TRBV5-6	TRBJ2-5	.	CASTETSGETQYF	TGTGCCAGCACCGAGACTAGCGGAGAGACCCAGTACTTC
.	TRBV6-5	TRBJ1-2	.	CASGYREANYGYTF	TGTGCCAGCGGGTACAGGGAAGCTAACTATGGCTACACCTTC